These 14 T cell receptor beta chains share one sample of origin, sequenced in a study of blood T cell repertoires in COVID-19. Data came from immunoSEQ multiplex PCR; TCRdb stores just in-frame clones and leaves some out. The data hold about 340,000 clones, with 87% observed a single time. Input material: peripheral blood. The source of these receptors is a woman aged 50 to 65 with COVID-19, enrolled during active disease.

The chain carries TRBV4-1 and TRBJ2-1; TRBD2 matches 7 bases. The CDR3 spans 15 residues. Unmatched junction bases numbered 5, after V lost 2 bases and J lost 4 bases. CDR1 and CDR2 (germline): MGHRA, YSYEKL. This CDR3 is CASSQPAGRYNEQFF. In nucleotides, the CDR3 is TGCGCCAGCAGCCAACCCGCCGGGAGGTACAATGAGCAGTTCTTC.

The chain links TRBV19 to TRBJ1-2, with 9 bases fitting TRBD1. Germline values: CDR1 LNHDA, CDR2 SQIVND (reference sequence). This CDR3 comprises 13 residues. V lost 5 bases to trimming and J lost 6 bases; unmatched junction nucleotides: 4. The CDR3 DNA reads TGTGCCAGTAGTGTCCGGACAGGGGATGGCTACACCTTC. It encodes CASSVRTGDGYTF.

The rearrangement uses TRBV4-2 and TRBJ2-7, with 9 bases aligning to TRBD2. CDR1 and CDR2 (germline): LGHNA, YNFKEQ. J was trimmed by 0 bases and V by 3 bases; bases with no gene match: 9. The CDR3 loop spans 17 amino acids. The CDR3 coding sequence is TGTGCCAGCAGCCACCGCGGGGTTAGCGGGAGCTCCTACGAGCAGTACTTC. Protein product: CASSHRGVSGSSYEQYF.

The rearrangement joins TRBV3-1 (or the pseudogene TRBV3-2) to TRBJ2-7; TRBD2 aligns across 9 bases. Germline V gene lookup returns CDR1 LGHDT and CDR2 YNNKEL (reference sequence). Germline trimming cut 4 bases from V and 4 bases from J; bases unmatched to any gene: 8. The CDR3 contains 15 residues. As DNA, the CDR3 is TGTGCCAGCAGCCTAGTAGCGGGAGTTTCTTACGAGCAGTACTTC. Translated: CASSLVAGVSYEQYF.

The genes are TRBV7-6 and TRBJ2-1, with TRBD2 matching over 16 bases. Germline-derived CDR1 and CDR2 are SGHVS and FNYEAQ. The CDR3 spans 18 residues. The ends lost 4 bases at V and 4 bases at J; junction bases unmatched: 7. CDR3 loop: CASSSPGLAGGPYNEQFF. In nucleotides, the CDR3 is TGTGCCAGCAGCTCACCGGGACTAGCGGGAGGGCCGTACAATGAGCAGTTCTTC.

The chain employs TRBV11-2 and TRBJ1-1, with D possibly being TRBD1 (6 bases). The germline V and J ends were trimmed by 10 bases and 4 bases, with 19 bases remaining between them. Germline V gene lookup returns CDR1 SGHAT and CDR2 FQNNGV. This CDR3 has 14 amino acids. This CDR3 is CATLPILGGTEAFF. CDR3 nucleotide sequence: TGTGCCACCCTCCCGATTTTAGGGGGCACTGAAGCTTTCTTT.

This chain uses TRBV3-1 (or the pseudogene TRBV3-2) with TRBJ2-1; tentatively, D is TRBD2 (5 bases). The V gene's germline CDR1 is LGHDT and CDR2 YNNKEL (reference sequence). This CDR3 contains 16 residues. The V and J ends lost 2 bases and 11 bases respectively, with 22 bases between them. Here the CDR3 reads CASSQQADPFASKQFF. CDR3 nucleotides: TGTGCCAGCAGCCAACAAGCGGACCCCTTTGCATCCAAGCAGTTCTTC.

The rearrangement links TRBV29-1 to TRBJ2-2; 7 bases are a match to TRBD1. The CDR3 sequence is 13 residues long. Trimming took 3 bases from V and 4 from J; bases not matched to a gene: 2. The V gene's germline CDR1 is SQVTM and CDR2 ANQGSEA. DNA of the CDR3: TGCAGCGTTGAGGCAGGGGGCACCGGGGAGCTGTTTTTT. Translation gives CSVEAGGTGELFF.

The chain employs TRBV6-4 and TRBJ2-1; 11 bases are shared with TRBD2. CDR3 length: 15 amino acids. V shed 4 bases and J 6 bases; nucleotides not matched to a gene: 5. Per germline, CDR1 MRHNA and CDR2 SNTAGT. The CDR3 region is CASSVAGGRSNEQFF. CDR3 bases: TGTGCCAGCAGTGTAGCGGGAGGGCGGAGCAATGAGCAGTTCTTC.

This chain connects TRBV5-1 to TRBJ2-2, with a possible D match to TRBD2 (5 bases). The germline gives CDR1 SGHRS, CDR2 YFSETQ. The CDR3 runs 16 residues. V was trimmed by 0 bases and J by 3 bases, leaving 12 bases between them. In DNA form, the CDR3 reads TGCGCCAGCAGCTTGGGAGGGCGAGAGTACACCGGGGAGCTGTTTTTT. Amino acid sequence: CASSLGGREYTGELFF.

The chain links TRBV24-1 to TRBJ1-2, with D uncertain. The V gene's germline CDR1 is KGHDR and CDR2 SFDVKD. CDR3 length: 13 amino acids. The V and J ends lost 0 bases and 4 bases respectively, with 5 bases between them. CDR3 residues: CATSDLRSYGYTF. The CDR3 bases are TGTGCCACCAGTGATTTGCGGAGCTATGGCTACACCTTC.

This clone appeared a few times. This chain joins TRBV7-8 and TRBJ1-5, with D perhaps TRBD1 (5 bases). The germline CDR1 and CDR2 sequences are SGHVS and FQNEAQ. V gave up 4 bases and J gave up 11 bases, with 18 bases separating them. This CDR3 contains 14 residues. CDR3 sequence reads: CASSSTGWVSAQHF. The CDR3, as DNA: TGTGCCAGCAGCTCTACAGGATGGGTCTCGGCCCAGCATTTT.

The CDR3 DNA sequence: TGCGCCAGCAGAGAACGGGTTGCAACTAATGAAAAACTGTTTTTT. Translation: CASRERVATNEKLFF. V usage is TRBV10-2 and J usage is TRBJ1-4, with no clear D. This CDR3 comprises 15 residues. From germline, CDR1 is WSHSY and CDR2 SAAADI. The V and J ends lost 6 bases and 0 bases respectively, with 11 bases between them.

The rearrangement links TRBV10-1 to TRBJ2-1; 13 bases match TRBD2. Germline lookup yields CDR1 WNHNN and CDR2 SYGVQD (reference sequence). The CDR3 has 17 amino acids. V shed 5 bases, J shed 0 bases, and the junction held 4 bases outside the gene matches. The CDR3 here is CASSIGLAGVSYNEQFF. In nucleotides, the CDR3 is TGCGCCAGCAGTATCGGACTAGCGGGAGTCTCCTACAATGAGCAGTTCTTC.